The 22 T cell receptor beta chains reported below all come from one sample, sequenced in a study of T-cell memory formation after mild COVID-19. TCRdb analysed the 5' RACE reads with MiXCR anew, one entry per CDR3 protein. The sample lists 300,000 to 400,000 distinct CDR3 sequences, under 15% occurring once. Sequencing input: PBMCs or a T cell subset sorted from them (not recorded which). These receptors were collected from a man aged 18 to 30 who had mild COVID-19 (a few samples of this study predate the infection). Cell type and time point are not known.

This clonotype turned up a few times. The rearrangement links TRBV24-1 to TRBJ2-1; D is uncertain. V lost 8 bases and J 9 bases, leaving 10 bases between the germline ends. This CDR3 has 11 amino acids. Germline CDR1 is KGHDR and CDR2 is SFDVKD. The CDR3 loop is CATTSYGEQFF. The CDR3 DNA follows: TGTGCCACCACCTCCTACGGTGAGCAGTTCTTC.

In this sample, this clonotype turned up a few times. The chain joins TRBV7-2 to TRBJ1-4, with 8 bases aligning to TRBD1. The CDR3 runs to 15 residues. V trimming: 4 bases; J trimming: 7 bases; junction bases outside the gene matches: 8. Germline V gene sequence: CDR1 SGHTA, CDR2 FQGNSA. The CDR3, as DNA: TGTGCCAGCAGCTCCCGGACAGGGTCGTGTGAAAAACTGTTTTTT. Translated: CASSSRTGSCEKLFF.

The chain employs TRBV7-9 and TRBJ1-4, with D maybe TRBD1 (5 bases). With 3 bases removed from V and 0 bases from J, the gap between germline ends came to 8 bases. Germline CDR1 SEHNR, CDR2 FQNEAQ (reference sequence). The CDR3 length is 15 residues. CDR3 amino acids: CASSFGAATNEKLFF. DNA of the CDR3: TGTGCCAGCAGCTTCGGGGCGGCAACTAATGAAAAACTGTTTTTT.

This clonotype has more than one count but fewer than ten. The genes are TRBV20-1 and TRBJ1-1; D may be TRBD1 (5 bases). The CDR3 spans 9 residues. Germline V gene sequence: CDR1 DFQATT, CDR2 SNEGSKA (reference sequence). The CDR3 nucleotides are TGCGGGGCCTCGAGTGAAGCTTTCTTT. Translation gives CGASSEAFF.

The chain has TRBV10-3 and TRBJ1-1; 7 positions agree with TRBD1. The junction had 5 bases not matched to a gene; V was cut back by 4 bases and J by 0 bases. CDR1 and CDR2 from the germline V gene are ENHRY and SYGVKD. There are 15 residues in the CDR3. This chain's CDR3 is CAISATTGMNTEAFF. Here the CDR3 DNA reads TGTGCCATCAGTGCCACGACAGGGATGAACACTGAAGCTTTCTTT.

The V and J genes are TRBV5-5 and TRBJ2-5; D might be TRBD1 (5 bases). The ends were cut back, 5 bases at V and 2 bases at J, with 10 bases in the middle. Germline values: CDR1 SGHKS, CDR2 YYEKEE (reference sequence). CDR3 length: 13 amino acids. The CDR3: CASSFDRQETQYF. CDR3 DNA sequence: TGTGCCAGCAGTTTCGACAGACAAGAGACCCAGTACTTC.

This clonotype was seen only a few times. The chain is built from TRBV25-1 and TRBJ1-1; TRBD1 is a possible D gene (5 bases). V lost 10 bases to trimming and J lost 1 base, with 19 bases between them. Per the germline V gene, CDR1 is MGHDK and CDR2 is SYGVNS. The length of the CDR3 is 15 residues. DNA for the CDR3: TGTGCCACCGTACCTCCGGGACGGGCGAACACTGAAGCTTTCTTT. It translates to CATVPPGRANTEAFF.

The chain couples TRBV30 to TRBJ2-7, with unresolved D. V lost 0 bases and J lost 4, with 10 bases in between. CDR1 is GTSNPN and CDR2 is SVGIG in the germline V gene (reference sequence). The CDR3 is 13 amino acids. CDR3 sequence reads: CAWSVEYMYEQYF. In DNA form, the CDR3 reads TGTGCCTGGAGTGTAGAGTACATGTACGAGCAGTACTTC.

The V call is TRBV6-2 or TRBV6-3, the J call TRBJ2-5; possibly TRBD1 or TRBD2 for D (5 bases each). Germline values: CDR1 MNHEY, CDR2 SVGEGT. The CDR3 runs 13 residues. Trimming removed 4 bases at V and 5 bases at J, with 11 bases between. This chain's CDR3 is CASSSLGEETQYF. In DNA form, the CDR3 reads TGTGCCAGCAGTTCCCTAGGGGAGGAGACCCAGTACTTC.

This clonotype has just a few counts. The chain carries TRBV7-2 and TRBJ2-1; 7 nucleotides match TRBD2. This CDR3 has 16 residues. J was trimmed by 10 bases and V by 5 bases; bases with no gene match: 17. Germline CDR1 SGHTA, CDR2 FQGNSA. The chain's CDR3 is CASSPTEWRGRFEQFF. CDR3 sequence (DNA): TGTGCCAGCAGCCCCACTGAGTGGCGGGGGAGGTTCGAGCAGTTCTTC.

This rearrangement joins TRBV6-5 to TRBJ2-7, with TRBD1 matching 8 bases. This CDR3 spans 13 amino acids. With V trimmed by 5 bases and J by 7 bases, 7 bases remained unmatched. From germline, CDR1 is MNHEY and CDR2 SVGAGI. The CDR3 DNA is TGTGCCAGCAGTCCTAGGACAGGGTGGGAGCAGTACGTC. This codes for CASSPRTGWEQYV.

This chain links TRBV5-5 with TRBJ2-7; D may match TRBD1 or TRBD2 (5 bases each). The CDR3 loop spans 14 amino acids. V lost 4 bases, J lost 0 bases, and 11 bases lay in between. Per germline, CDR1 SGHKS and CDR2 YYEKEE (reference sequence). CDR3 sequence: CASSLRDASYEQYV. As DNA, the CDR3 is TGTGCCAGCAGCCTAAGGGACGCCTCCTACGAGCAGTACGTC.

This clonotype came up a few times. This sequence joins TRBV12-3 or TRBV12-4 and TRBJ1-5, with 9 positions matching TRBD1. Trimming removed 6 bases from V and 5 bases from J; junction bases left unmatched: 8. The length of the CDR3 is 15 residues. The CDR3 protein is CASSQDRGGDQPQHF. For the CDR3, the DNA is TGTGCCAGCAGCCAGGACAGGGGTGGAGATCAGCCCCAGCATTTT.

This clonotype was detected many times. V is TRBV6-5 and J is TRBJ1-5, with 8 bases aligning to TRBD1. This CDR3 contains 17 residues. The germline CDR1 and CDR2 sequences are MNHEY and SVGAGI. The V gene end was trimmed by 0 bases and the J gene end by 5 bases; junction bases not matched to a gene: 9. The DNA of the CDR3 is TGTGCCAGCAGTTACTCCTTACCGGGACAGGACCATCAGCCCCAGCATTTT. This gives the protein CASSYSLPGQDHQPQHF.

The chain carries TRBV4-1 and TRBJ2-7; D unclear. V was trimmed by 0 bases and J by 1 base, leaving 10 bases between them. The germline V gene encodes CDR1 MGHRA and CDR2 YSYEKL. The length of the CDR3 is 15 residues. The CDR3 is CASSQDRSASYEQYF. The CDR3 DNA sequence: TGCGCCAGCAGCCAAGACCGGTCTGCATCCTACGAGCAGTACTTC.

The table lists this clonotype with a few counts. This chain connects TRBV5-1 to TRBJ2-1; 9 nucleotides line up with TRBD1. The J segment lost 1 base and the V segment lost 4 bases, leaving 6 bases of the junction unmatched. The CDR3 is 16 residues long. CDR1 is SGHRS and CDR2 is YFSETQ in the germline V gene. CDR3 protein: CASSPTGQGSYNEQFF. CDR3 DNA: TGCGCCAGCAGCCCCACCGGACAGGGGTCCTACAATGAGCAGTTCTTC.

The chain employs TRBV5-1 and TRBJ1-1; TRBD1 is a possible D gene (5 bases). V was pared by 3 bases and J by 1 base, with 13 bases between. The CDR3 is made up of 15 amino acids. Looked up from germline, CDR1 is SGHRS and CDR2 is YFSETQ. CDR3 sequence: CASSYLGRANTEAFF. Here the CDR3 DNA reads TGCGCCAGCAGCTACCTGGGACGAGCGAACACTGAAGCTTTCTTT.

V usage is TRBV7-2 and J usage is TRBJ1-5; D is unresolved. The germline V gene has CDR1 SGHTA and CDR2 FQGNSA. The CDR3 is 15 amino acids. V was trimmed by 4 bases and J by 1 base, leaving 11 bases between them. The CDR3 nucleotides read TGTGCCAGCAGCTGGATGCCTGGGAGCAATCAGCCCCAGCATTTT. Encoded protein: CASSWMPGSNQPQHF.

The genes are TRBV4-1 and TRBJ2-3; 9 nucleotides line up with TRBD2. V shed 0 bases and J 2 bases; nucleotides not matched to a gene: 6. The CDR3 spans 17 residues. In germline, CDR1 is MGHRA, CDR2 YSYEKL. CDR3 sequence reads: CASSQEIAGEITDTQYF. CDR3 DNA: TGCGCCAGCAGCCAAGAGATAGCGGGGGAGATCACAGATACGCAGTATTTT.

This clonotype was observed at least ten times. The chain joins TRBV12-3 or TRBV12-4 to TRBJ2-3; D gene ambiguous. The CDR3 consists of 12 residues. Between the trimmed V and J ends, which lost 6 bases and 0 bases, there was a span of 4 bases. CDR3 loop: CASSFSTDTQYF. The CDR3, as DNA: TGTGCCAGCAGCTTTAGCACAGATACGCAGTATTTT.

In this sample, this clonotype turned up many times. The chain carries TRBV4-2 and TRBJ2-3, with D unresolved. Between the trimmed V and J ends, which lost 4 bases and 5 bases, there was a span of 10 bases. The CDR3 length is 13 residues. Germline lookup yields CDR1 LGHNA and CDR2 YNFKEQ. This CDR3 reads CASSPERLDTQYF. CDR3 nucleotides: TGTGCCAGCAGCCCCGAGCGCCTAGATACGCAGTATTTT.

This clonotype came up a few times. This chain uses TRBV7-9 with TRBJ2-5; no firm D call. Germline lookup yields CDR1 SEHNR and CDR2 FQNEAQ (reference sequence). V dropped 1 base and J dropped 6 bases, with 12 bases sitting between them. This CDR3 comprises 14 residues. The DNA for the CDR3 is TGTGCCAGCAGCTTAGACACACTCTGGCAGACCCAGTACTTC. It translates to CASSLDTLWQTQYF.